The 28 T cell receptor beta chains below all came from one sample that was sequenced in a study of blood T cell repertoires in COVID-19. The data were produced by immunoSEQ multiplex PCR, yet TCRdb's version contains in-frame clones alone and is incomplete. The sample lists about 210,000 clones, more than 75% seen once, with 9.5% to 15% in the top ten. Sequencing was performed on peripheral blood. These receptors all come from a middle-aged woman with acute or convalescent COVID-19.

This chain connects TRBV18 to TRBJ1-1, with 7 bases matching TRBD1. Germline-derived CDR1 and CDR2 are KGHSH and LQKENI. V shed 3 bases and J 1 base; nucleotides not matched to a gene: 5. This CDR3 has 15 amino acids. This CDR3 is CASSPQQGTNTEAFF. In nucleotides, the CDR3 is TGTGCCAGCTCACCGCAACAGGGGACGAACACTGAAGCTTTCTTT. The full variable domain, with the rest looked up from reference TRBV18 and TRBJ1-1, is NAGVMQNPRHLVRRRGQEARLRCSPMKGHSHVYWYRQLPEEGLKFMVYLQKENIIDESGMPKERFSAEFPKEGPSILRIQQVVRGDSAAYFCASSPQQGTNTEAFFGQGTRLTVV.

The chain carries TRBV4-2 and TRBJ1-1; D is undetermined. The CDR3 has 14 residues. Germline V gene lookup returns CDR1 LGHNA and CDR2 YNFKEQ. The V end lost 0 bases, the J end lost 1 base, and 6 bases lay between the germline ends. The CDR3 DNA follows: TGTGCCAGCAGCCAAGATCCCCGGAACACTGAAGCTTTCTTT. Its translation: CASSQDPRNTEAFF.

The chain employs TRBV5-5 and TRBJ1-6; TRBD1 matches at 8 bases. This CDR3 comprises 15 residues. The V gene's germline CDR1 is SGHKS and CDR2 YYEKEE (reference sequence). V lost 4 bases and J lost 4; bases outside the gene matches: 4. The CDR3 protein is CASSATGAYNSPLHF. CDR3 in DNA: TGTGCCAGCAGCGCGACAGGGGCATATAATTCACCCCTCCACTTT.

The chain joins TRBV4-2 to TRBJ1-1; TRBD1 might be the D (6 bases). The CDR3 consists of 12 residues. V was shortened by 4 bases and J by 5 bases, with 8 bases between the two germline ends. Looked up from germline, CDR1 is LGHNA and CDR2 is YNFKEQ. CDR3 bases: TGTGCCAGCAGCCTACAGGGTACTGAAGCTTTCTTT. This translates into CASSLQGTEAFF.

The chain couples TRBV27 to TRBJ2-3; 8 bases match TRBD1. Germline assignment: CDR1 MNHEY and CDR2 SMNVEV (reference sequence). The CDR3 sequence is 16 residues long. V lost 6 bases and J lost 5; bases outside the gene matches: 13. The CDR3 spells CASSRLYRGTIDTQYF. The CDR3 nucleotides are TGTGCCAGCAGCCGCCTTTACAGGGGGACGATAGATACGCAGTATTTT.

The V and J genes are TRBV18 and TRBJ1-6, with D uncertain. Trimming stripped 6 bases from V and 0 bases from J, with 15 bases between. In germline, CDR1 is KGHSH, CDR2 LQKENI. The CDR3 covers 17 residues. The CDR3 sequence is CASSGDTLSSYNSPLHF. The CDR3 coding sequence is TGTGCCAGCTCGGGAGATACTCTGAGCTCCTATAATTCACCCCTCCACTTT.

The V gene is TRBV3-1 (or the pseudogene TRBV3-2), the J gene TRBJ2-6; D is perhaps TRBD1 (6 bases). The CDR3 consists of 15 residues. Germline CDR1 is LGHDT and CDR2 is YNNKEL (reference sequence). V shed 6 bases and J shed 2 bases, with 11 bases lying between them. CDR3 nucleotides: TGTGCCAGCAGGGAACAGGGAACTGGGGCCAACGTCCTGACTTTC. It codes for CASREQGTGANVLTF.

This clone was observed a single time. The chain recombines TRBV30 with TRBJ1-2, with 9 bases aligning to TRBD1. Trimming at V came to 1 base and at J to 3 bases, leaving 12 bases not matched to a gene. In germline, CDR1 is GTSNPN, CDR2 SVGIG (reference sequence). The CDR3 consists of 17 residues. The CDR3 nucleotides read TGTGCCTGGAGTGGGTGGGACAGGGACAATCGGGACTATGGCTACACCTTC. Translation: CAWSGWDRDNRDYGYTF.

The genes are TRBV24-1 and TRBJ2-1; 8 bases are a match to TRBD1. The CDR3 spans 16 residues. From germline, CDR1 is KGHDR and CDR2 SFDVKD. V dropped 3 bases and J dropped 2; count of bases not matched to a gene: 5. CDR3 loop: CATSDPDRVAYNEQFF. The CDR3 DNA is TGTGCCACCAGTGATCCGGACAGGGTGGCCTACAATGAGCAGTTCTTC.

This clone showed up just once. This chain links TRBV2 with TRBJ1-2, with 9 positions matching TRBD1. The length of the CDR3 is 14 residues. The V segment lost 6 bases and the J segment 5 bases; nucleotides outside the gene matches: 7. CDR1 and CDR2 from the germline V gene are SNHLY and FYNNEI. CDR3 nucleotides: TGTGCCAGCAGCCGCGGGACAGGGACATATGGCTACACCTTC. As protein: CASSRGTGTYGYTF.

V usage is TRBV19 and J usage is TRBJ1-1; the D gene is possibly TRBD1 (5 bases). The CDR3 is made up of 13 amino acids. Deletions cut 5 bases from V and 1 base from J, with 8 bases between. Germline CDR1 reads LNHDA; CDR2 reads SQIVND (reference sequence). DNA for the CDR3: TGTGCCAGTAGTGTCGACAGGAACACTGAAGCTTTCTTT. Its translation: CASSVDRNTEAFF.

This clone was observed a handful of times. The chain has TRBV7-9 and TRBJ2-3; no definite D call. In germline, CDR1 is SEHNR, CDR2 FQNEAQ (reference sequence). V lost 2 bases to trimming and J lost 0 bases, with 9 bases between them. The CDR3 runs 15 residues. The CDR3 loop is CASSLQALSTDTQYF. The CDR3 coding sequence is TGTGCCAGCAGCTTACAAGCGTTAAGCACAGATACGCAGTATTTT.

The rearrangement joins TRBV5-5 to TRBJ1-4; D might be TRBD1 (5 bases). V was shortened by 4 bases and J by 7 bases, with 20 bases between the two germline ends. There are 16 residues in the CDR3. The V gene's germline CDR1 is SGHKS and CDR2 YYEKEE (reference sequence). The CDR3 nucleotides read TGTGCCAGCAGCCAAGCAGGAGGAACCGGGGGTGAAAAACTGTTTTTT. Its protein is CASSQAGGTGGEKLFF.

The rearrangement links TRBV2 to TRBJ2-5; D call uncertain. Germline V gene sequence: CDR1 SNHLY, CDR2 FYNNEI. V lost 4 bases to trimming and J lost 3 bases, with 9 bases between them. This CDR3 spans 13 amino acids. CDR3 region: CASSGLLKETQYF. CDR3 nucleotide sequence: TGTGCCAGCAGTGGGCTTCTCAAAGAGACCCAGTACTTC.

The rearrangement links TRBV7-9 to TRBJ2-2, with D tentatively TRBD1 (6 bases). V dropped 5 bases and J dropped 13 bases, with 20 bases sitting between them. The CDR3 covers 14 residues. Germline V CDR1 and CDR2: SEHNR, FQNEAQ (reference sequence). The CDR3 nucleotides are TGTGCCAGCAGCGCCCGGGCACAGGGTGAAAGGCTGTTTTTT. Its translation: CASSARAQGERLFF. Supplemented by reference TRBV7-9 and TRBJ2-2, the full variable domain reads DTGVSQNPRHKITKRGQNVTFRCDPISEHNRLYWYRQTLGQGPEFLTYFQNEAQLEKSRLLSDRFSAERPKGSFSTLEIQRTEQGDSAMYLCASSARAQGERLFFGEGSRLTVL.

The V and J genes are TRBV29-1 and TRBJ1-2; D not certain. The CDR3 consists of 13 residues. CDR1 SQVTM and CDR2 ANQGSEA come from the germline V gene. Trimming left V 6 bases short and J 4 bases short, with 15 bases between. The CDR3 reads CSVRVTSGYGYTF. CDR3 DNA: TGCAGCGTCCGGGTAACGTCGGGCTATGGCTACACCTTC.

The chain combines TRBV2 with TRBJ1-4; maybe TRBD1 (5 bases). The CDR3 spans 17 residues. Between the trimmed V and J ends, which lost 0 bases and 5 bases, there was a span of 16 bases. Germline V gene sequence: CDR1 SNHLY, CDR2 FYNNEI. The CDR3 bases are TGTGCCAGCAGTGAAGCGCTTAGTAGGGGAGGGAATGAAAAACTGTTTTTT. Translated, it gives CASSEALSRGGNEKLFF.

This sequence joins TRBV4-1 and TRBJ2-7; 7 bases are a match to TRBD2. The CDR3 loop spans 17 amino acids. The J segment lost 0 bases and the V segment lost 3 bases, leaving 11 bases of the junction unmatched. Looked up from germline, CDR1 is MGHRA and CDR2 is YSYEKL. DNA for the CDR3: TGCGCCAGCAGCCACTCCCCGGAGGGCGGGAGCTCCTACGAGCAGTACTTC. Its translation: CASSHSPEGGSSYEQYF.

The rearrangement uses TRBV27 and TRBJ2-3; D perhaps matches TRBD2 (6 bases). The V end lost 4 bases, the J end lost 0 bases, and 8 bases lay between the germline ends. The germline V gene has CDR1 MNHEY and CDR2 SMNVEV (reference sequence). The CDR3 totals 14 residues. The CDR3 loop is CASSYGGSTDTQYF. For the CDR3, the DNA is TGTGCCAGCAGTTATGGGGGGAGCACAGATACGCAGTATTTT.

CDR3 sequence reads: CAWRKPGVTPGNTIYF. The CDR3 bases are TGTGCCTGGAGAAAACCCGGGGTAACCCCTGGAAACACCATATATTTT. The V and J genes are TRBV30 and TRBJ1-3, with D hard to call. Germline CDR1 GTSNPN, CDR2 SVGIG (reference sequence). This CDR3 is built from 16 residues. V dropped 3 bases and J dropped 2 bases, with 17 bases sitting between them.

This clone was observed many times. Within the sample, other DNA sequences also encode this same CDR3. The V call is TRBV3-1 (or the pseudogene TRBV3-2), the J call TRBJ2-7; 8 bases are a match to TRBD2. The V segment lost 4 bases and the J segment 3 bases; nucleotides outside the gene matches: 8. The CDR3 extends over 15 amino acids. CDR1 is LGHDT and CDR2 is YNNKEL in the germline V gene (reference sequence). The CDR3 is CASSRRLAGGYEQYF. The CDR3, as DNA: TGTGCCAGCAGCCGCCGACTGGCGGGGGGCTACGAGCAGTACTTC.

In its sample, this clone was seen a few times. V is TRBV6-5 and J is TRBJ1-6, with D hard to call. The length of the CDR3 is 14 residues. CDR1 and CDR2 (germline): MNHEY, SVGAGI. V lost 7 bases to trimming and J lost 3 bases, with 10 bases between them. CDR3 bases: TGTGCCAGCACCCTCAGGATCTATAATTCACCCCTCCACTTT. This gives the protein CASTLRIYNSPLHF.

The chain has TRBV5-4 and TRBJ2-5; 8 bases match TRBD1. V lost 4 bases and J lost 1; bases outside the gene matches: 9. The CDR3 has 16 amino acids. Looked up from germline, CDR1 is SGHNT and CDR2 is YYREEE (reference sequence). The DNA for the CDR3 is TGTGCCAGCAGCGCGCGGGACAGGAGCTTCCAAGAGACCCAGTACTTC. Its translation is CASSARDRSFQETQYF. The complete variable domain, with remaining parts taken from reference TRBV5-4 and TRBJ2-5, reads ETGVTQSPTHLIKTRGQQVTLRCSSQSGHNTVSWYQQALGQGPQFIFQYYREEENGRGNFPPRFSGLQFPNYSSELNVNALELDDSALYLCASSARDRSFQETQYFGPGTRLLVL.

This clone has only one observation. The chain is built from TRBV30 and TRBJ2-5, with TRBD2 matching 7 bases. This CDR3 has 15 amino acids. V shed 3 bases and J 2 bases; nucleotides not matched to a gene: 9. CDR1 is GTSNPN and CDR2 is SVGIG in the germline V gene (reference sequence). In nucleotides, the CDR3 is TGTGCCTGGAGACAGAGGGCCGGGAGGCAAGAGACCCAGTACTTC. This codes for CAWRQRAGRQETQYF. Drawing the rest from reference TRBV30 and TRBJ2-5, the complete variable domain is SQTIHQWPATLVQPVGSPLSLECTVEGTSNPNLYWYRQAAGRGLQLLFYSVGIGQISSEVPQNLSASRPQDRQFILSSKKLLLSDSGFYLCAWRQRAGRQETQYFGPGTRLLVL.

The chain employs TRBV30 and TRBJ1-1, with D possibly being TRBD1 (6 bases). Germline V gene lookup returns CDR1 GTSNPN and CDR2 SVGIG (reference sequence). This CDR3 is built from 14 residues. CDR3 in amino acids: CASPRTDRFTEAFF. CDR3 DNA: TGTGCGAGCCCTCGGACAGACCGTTTCACTGAAGCTTTCTTT.

The chain couples TRBV9 to TRBJ1-3; D is uncertain. Germline-derived CDR1 and CDR2 are SGDLS and YYNGEE. The ends were cut back, 3 bases at V and 4 bases at J, with 8 bases in the middle. CDR3 length: 13 amino acids. This chain's CDR3 is CASSAGVGNTIYF. In DNA, the CDR3 is TGTGCCAGCAGCGCCGGGGTCGGAAACACCATATATTTT.

This CDR3 is CASSEGGRVNQPQHF. The DNA of the CDR3 is TGTGCCAGCAGTGAAGGGGGCAGGGTCAATCAGCCCCAGCATTTT. This chain links TRBV6-1 with TRBJ1-5, with TRBD1 as a possible D gene (5 bases). The CDR3 spans 15 residues. The ends were cut back, 1 base at V and 3 bases at J, with 10 bases in the middle. Looked up from germline, CDR1 is MNHNS and CDR2 is SASEGT.

The J gene is TRBJ2-2, the V gene TRBV6-6, with 7 bases lining up with TRBD2. The germline gives CDR1 MNHNY, CDR2 SVGAGI (reference sequence). The CDR3 is 14 amino acids. The ends lost 7 bases at V and 5 bases at J; junction bases unmatched: 7. The CDR3 here is CASMGGRATGELFF. The CDR3 bases are TGTGCCAGCATGGGGGGGAGAGCGACCGGGGAGCTGTTTTTT.